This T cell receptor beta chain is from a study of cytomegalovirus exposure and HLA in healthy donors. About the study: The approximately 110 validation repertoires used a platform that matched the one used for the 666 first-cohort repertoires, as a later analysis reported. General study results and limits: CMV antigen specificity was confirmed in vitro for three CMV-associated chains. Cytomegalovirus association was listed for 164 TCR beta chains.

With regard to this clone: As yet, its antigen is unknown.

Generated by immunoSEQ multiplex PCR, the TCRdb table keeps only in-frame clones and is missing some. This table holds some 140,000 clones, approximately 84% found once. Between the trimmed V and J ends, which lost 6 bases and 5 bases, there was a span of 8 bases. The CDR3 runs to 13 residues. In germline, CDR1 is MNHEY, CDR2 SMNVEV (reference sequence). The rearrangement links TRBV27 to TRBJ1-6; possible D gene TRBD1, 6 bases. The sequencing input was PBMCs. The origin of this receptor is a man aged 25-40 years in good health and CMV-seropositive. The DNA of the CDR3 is TGTGCCAGCAGAGGGGGTAATAATTCACCCCTCCACTTT. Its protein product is CASRGGNNSPLHF.